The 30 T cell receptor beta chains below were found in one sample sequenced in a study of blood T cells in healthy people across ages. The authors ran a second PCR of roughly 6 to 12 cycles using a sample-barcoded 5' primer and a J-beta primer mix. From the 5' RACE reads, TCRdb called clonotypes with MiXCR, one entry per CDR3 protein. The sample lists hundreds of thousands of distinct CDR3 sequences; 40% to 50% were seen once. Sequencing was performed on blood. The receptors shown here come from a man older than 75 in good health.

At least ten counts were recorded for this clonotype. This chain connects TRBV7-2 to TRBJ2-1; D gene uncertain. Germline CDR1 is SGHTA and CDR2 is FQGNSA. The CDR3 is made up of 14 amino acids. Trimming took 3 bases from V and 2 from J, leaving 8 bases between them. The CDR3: CASSLTGPYNEQFF. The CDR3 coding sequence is TGTGCCAGCAGCTTGACGGGTCCCTACAATGAGCAGTTCTTC.

Written as DNA, the CDR3 is TGTGCCAGCAGCTTAGTGCCAGGGGGCATCGCAGATACGCAGTATTTT. It is translated as CASSLVPGGIADTQYF. The rearrangement joins TRBV7-2 to TRBJ2-3; 8 bases match TRBD1. The germline CDR1 and CDR2 sequences are SGHTA and FQGNSA. V was clipped by 1 base and J by 4 bases; unmatched bases: 7. CDR3 size: 16 residues.

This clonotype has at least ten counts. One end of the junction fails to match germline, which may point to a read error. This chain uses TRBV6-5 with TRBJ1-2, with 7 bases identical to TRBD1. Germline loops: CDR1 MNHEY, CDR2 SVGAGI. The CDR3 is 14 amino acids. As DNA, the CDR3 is TGTGCCAGCAGTAACTCCCAGGGGGTGAGAGGCTACACCTTC. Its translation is CASSNSQGVRGYTF.

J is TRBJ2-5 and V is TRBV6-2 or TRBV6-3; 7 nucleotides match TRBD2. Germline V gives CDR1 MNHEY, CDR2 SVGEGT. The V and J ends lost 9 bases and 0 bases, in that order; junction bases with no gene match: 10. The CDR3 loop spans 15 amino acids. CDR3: CASLDVLADQETQYF. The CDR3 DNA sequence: TGTGCCAGTCTGGATGTGCTAGCGGACCAAGAGACCCAGTACTTC.

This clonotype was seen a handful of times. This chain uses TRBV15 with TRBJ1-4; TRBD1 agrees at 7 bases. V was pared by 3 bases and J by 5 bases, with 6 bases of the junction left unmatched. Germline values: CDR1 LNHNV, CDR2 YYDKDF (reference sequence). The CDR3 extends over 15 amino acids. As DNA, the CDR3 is TGTGCCACCAGCAGGGACACAGGGGAGAATGAAAAACTGTTTTTT. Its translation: CATSRDTGENEKLFF.

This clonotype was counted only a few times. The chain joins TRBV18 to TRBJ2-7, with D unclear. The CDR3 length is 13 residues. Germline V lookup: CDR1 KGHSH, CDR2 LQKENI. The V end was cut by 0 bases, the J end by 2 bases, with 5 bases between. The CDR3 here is CASSPPLTYEQYF. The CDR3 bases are TGTGCCAGCTCACCACCTTTGACCTACGAGCAGTACTTC.

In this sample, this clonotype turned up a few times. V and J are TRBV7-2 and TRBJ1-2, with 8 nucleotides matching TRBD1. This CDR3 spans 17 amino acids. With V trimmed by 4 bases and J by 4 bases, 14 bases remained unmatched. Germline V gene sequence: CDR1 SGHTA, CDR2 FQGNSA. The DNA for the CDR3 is TGTGCCAGCAGCTCAGGGGGCCGGGACAGGAGGCGCTATGGCTACACCTTC. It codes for CASSSGGRDRRRYGYTF.

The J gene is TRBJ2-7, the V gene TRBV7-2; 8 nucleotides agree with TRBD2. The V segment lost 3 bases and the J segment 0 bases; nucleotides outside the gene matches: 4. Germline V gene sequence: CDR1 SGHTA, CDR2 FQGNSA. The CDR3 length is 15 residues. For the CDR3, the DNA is TGTGCCAGCAGCTTCCAGCGGGAGAGCTCCTACGAGCAGTACTTC. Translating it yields CASSFQRESSYEQYF.

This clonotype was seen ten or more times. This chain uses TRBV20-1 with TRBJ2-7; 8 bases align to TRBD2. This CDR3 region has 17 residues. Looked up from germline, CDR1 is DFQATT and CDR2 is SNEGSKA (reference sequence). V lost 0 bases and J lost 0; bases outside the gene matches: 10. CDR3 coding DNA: TGCAGTGCTAGAGACCCAAGCCCAGCGGGGGCCTCCTACGAGCAGTACTTC. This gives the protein CSARDPSPAGASYEQYF.

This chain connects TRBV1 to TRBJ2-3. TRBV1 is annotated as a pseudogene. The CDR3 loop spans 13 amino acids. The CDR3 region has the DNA TGCACCAGCAGCCACAAGATCCAGTGTACGCAGTATTTT. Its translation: CTSSHKIQCTQYF.

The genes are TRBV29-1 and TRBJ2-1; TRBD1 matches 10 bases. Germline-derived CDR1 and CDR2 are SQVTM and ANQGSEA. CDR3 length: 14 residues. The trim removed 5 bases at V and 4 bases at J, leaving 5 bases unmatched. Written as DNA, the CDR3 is TGCAGCGTTTCCGGGACAGGGGTATACAATGAGCAGTTCTTC. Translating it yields CSVSGTGVYNEQFF.

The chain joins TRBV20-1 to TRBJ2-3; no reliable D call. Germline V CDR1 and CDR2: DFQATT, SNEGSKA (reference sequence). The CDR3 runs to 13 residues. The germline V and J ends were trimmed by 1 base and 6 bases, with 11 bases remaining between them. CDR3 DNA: TGCAGTGCTAGAGCCCCGAACGGGGATACGCAGTATTTT. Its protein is CSARAPNGDTQYF.

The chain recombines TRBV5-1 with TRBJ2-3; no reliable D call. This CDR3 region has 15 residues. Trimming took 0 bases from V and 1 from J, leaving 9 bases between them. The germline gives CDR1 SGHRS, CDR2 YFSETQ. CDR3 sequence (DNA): TGCGCCAGCAGCTTGGTGCTCGGCCGCACAGATACGCAGTATTTT. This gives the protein CASSLVLGRTDTQYF.

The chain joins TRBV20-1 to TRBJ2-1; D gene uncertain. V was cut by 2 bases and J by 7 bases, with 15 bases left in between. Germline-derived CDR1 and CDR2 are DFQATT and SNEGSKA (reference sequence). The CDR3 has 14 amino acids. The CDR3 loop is CSARRTVMLNEQFF. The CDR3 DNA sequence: TGCAGTGCTAGACGAACAGTGATGTTAAATGAGCAGTTCTTC.

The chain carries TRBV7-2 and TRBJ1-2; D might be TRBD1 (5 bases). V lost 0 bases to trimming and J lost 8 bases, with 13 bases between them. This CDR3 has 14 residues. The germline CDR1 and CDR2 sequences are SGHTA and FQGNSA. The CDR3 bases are TGTGCCAGCAGCTTAGCGGGCAGGGACGGCGGCTACACCTTC. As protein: CASSLAGRDGGYTF.

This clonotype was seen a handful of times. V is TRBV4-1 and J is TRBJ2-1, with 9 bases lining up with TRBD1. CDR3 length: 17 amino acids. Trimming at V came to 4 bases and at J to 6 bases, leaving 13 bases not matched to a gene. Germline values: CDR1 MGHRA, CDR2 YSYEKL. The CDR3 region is CASSLVTGTGTPNEQFF. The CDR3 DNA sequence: TGCGCCAGCAGCCTAGTAACCGGGACAGGGACTCCCAATGAGCAGTTCTTC.

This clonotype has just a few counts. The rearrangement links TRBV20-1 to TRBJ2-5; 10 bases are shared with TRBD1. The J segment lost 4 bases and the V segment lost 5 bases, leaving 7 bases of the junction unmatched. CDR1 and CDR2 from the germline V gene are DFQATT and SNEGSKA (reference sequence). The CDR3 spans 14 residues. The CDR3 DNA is TGCAGTGCTTCGGGACAGGGGCAGGCAGAGACCCAGTACTTC. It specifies CSASGQGQAETQYF.

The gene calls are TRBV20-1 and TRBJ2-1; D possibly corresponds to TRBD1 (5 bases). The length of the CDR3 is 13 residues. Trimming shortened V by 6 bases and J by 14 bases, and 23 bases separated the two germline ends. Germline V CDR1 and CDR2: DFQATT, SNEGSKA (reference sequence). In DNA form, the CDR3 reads TGCAGTGCCCATCCCCCTGGGGCTCCTGGGGAGTTCTTC. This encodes CSAHPPGAPGEFF.

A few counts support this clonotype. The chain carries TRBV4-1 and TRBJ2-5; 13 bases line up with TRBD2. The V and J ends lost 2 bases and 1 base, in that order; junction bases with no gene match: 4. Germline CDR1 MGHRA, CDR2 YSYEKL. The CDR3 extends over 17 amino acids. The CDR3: CASSQTTSGGTQETQYF. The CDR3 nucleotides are TGCGCCAGCAGCCAAACGACTAGCGGGGGGACCCAAGAGACCCAGTACTTC.

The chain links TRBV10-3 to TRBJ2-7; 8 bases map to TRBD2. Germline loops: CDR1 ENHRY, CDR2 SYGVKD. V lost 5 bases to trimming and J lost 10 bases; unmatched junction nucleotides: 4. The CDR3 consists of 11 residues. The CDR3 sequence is CAISIAGNQYF. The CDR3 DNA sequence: TGTGCCATCAGTATAGCGGGGAATCAGTACTTC.

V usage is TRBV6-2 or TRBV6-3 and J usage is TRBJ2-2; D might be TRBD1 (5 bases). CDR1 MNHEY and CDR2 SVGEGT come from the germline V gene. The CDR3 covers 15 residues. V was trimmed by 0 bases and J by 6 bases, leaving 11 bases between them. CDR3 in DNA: TGTGCCAGCAGTTACTCCCCAGGGTGGGCCGGGGAGCTGTTTTTT. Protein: CASSYSPGWAGELFF.

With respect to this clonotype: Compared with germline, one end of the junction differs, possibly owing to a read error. As DNA, the CDR3 is TGCGCCTGCAGCTTGCCGGGGGGCAATGAGCAGTTCTTC. As protein: CACSLPGGNEQFF. The chain recombines TRBV5-1 with TRBJ2-1, with 7 bases that match TRBD2. Germline loops: CDR1 SGHRS, CDR2 YFSETQ. This CDR3 has 13 residues.

The CDR3 loop is CSARGDRGTDTQYF. CDR3 in DNA: TGCAGTGCTAGGGGGGACAGGGGCACAGATACGCAGTATTTT. J is TRBJ2-3 and V is TRBV20-1; 9 nucleotides match TRBD1. Germline V lookup: CDR1 DFQATT, CDR2 SNEGSKA (reference sequence). The CDR3 has 14 amino acids. Trimming removed 3 bases from V and 1 base from J; junction bases left unmatched: 2.

The CDR3 here is CASSSNSRGYTF. The CDR3 DNA is TGTGCCAGCAGCAGCAACTCTCGGGGGTACACCTTC. The rearrangement uses TRBV3-1 and TRBJ1-2; a weak D match, TRBD1 (5 bases). The V and J ends lost 5 bases and 11 bases respectively, with 15 bases between them. Germline V gives CDR1 LGHDT, CDR2 YNNKEL (reference sequence). The CDR3 runs to 12 residues.

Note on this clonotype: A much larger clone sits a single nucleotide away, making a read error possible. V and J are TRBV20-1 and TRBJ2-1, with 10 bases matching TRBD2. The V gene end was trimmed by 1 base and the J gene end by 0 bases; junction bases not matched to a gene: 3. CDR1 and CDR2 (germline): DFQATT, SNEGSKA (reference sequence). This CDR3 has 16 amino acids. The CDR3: CSARASGGGSYNEQFF. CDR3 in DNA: TGCAGTGCTAGAGCCAGCGGGGGGGGCTCCTACAATGAGCAGTTCTTC.

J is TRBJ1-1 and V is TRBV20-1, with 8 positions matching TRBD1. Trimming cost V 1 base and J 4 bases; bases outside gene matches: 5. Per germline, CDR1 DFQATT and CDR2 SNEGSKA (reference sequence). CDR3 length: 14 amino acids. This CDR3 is CSARGQGSFTEAFF. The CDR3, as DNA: TGCAGTGCTAGAGGACAGGGGTCGTTCACTGAAGCTTTCTTT.

The CDR3 loop is CASSQVVASSAAYTF. In DNA, the CDR3 is TGCGCCAGCAGCCAAGTGGTCGCATCATCGGCAGCCTACACCTTC. This chain connects TRBV4-3 to TRBJ1-2, with D unresolved. Trimming stripped 1 base from V and 10 bases from J, with 19 bases between. This CDR3 is 15 amino acids long. Germline CDR1 and CDR2: LGHNA and YSLEER.

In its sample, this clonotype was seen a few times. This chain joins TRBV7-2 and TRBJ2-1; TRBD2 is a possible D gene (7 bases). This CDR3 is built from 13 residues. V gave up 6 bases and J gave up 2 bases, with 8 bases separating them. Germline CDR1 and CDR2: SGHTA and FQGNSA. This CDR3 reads CASRGGPYNEQFF. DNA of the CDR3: TGTGCCAGCAGGGGGGGGCCCTACAATGAGCAGTTCTTC.

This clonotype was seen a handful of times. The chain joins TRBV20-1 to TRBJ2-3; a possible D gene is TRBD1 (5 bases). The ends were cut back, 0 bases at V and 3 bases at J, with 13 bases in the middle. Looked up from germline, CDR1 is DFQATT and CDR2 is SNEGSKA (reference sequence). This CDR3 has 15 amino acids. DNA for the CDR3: TGCAGTGCTAGAGAGGTCAGGGTTTCTACAGATACGCAGTATTTT. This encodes CSAREVRVSTDTQYF.

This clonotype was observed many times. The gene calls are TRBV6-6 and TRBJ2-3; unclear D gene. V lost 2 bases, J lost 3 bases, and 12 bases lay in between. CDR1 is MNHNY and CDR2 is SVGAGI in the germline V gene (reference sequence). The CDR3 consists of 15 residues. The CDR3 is CASSYRDGLTDTQYF. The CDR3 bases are TGTGCCAGCAGTTACCGAGACGGGCTAACAGATACGCAGTATTTT.